Presented here are 18 T cell receptor beta chains from one specimen sequenced in a study of T cells in Graves' hyperthyroidism and ophthalmopathy. Authors of the study amplified TCR beta CDR3 regions from RNA transcripts. In the first-round RT-PCR of the TCR CDR3, the HTBI primer set was used. TCRdb recomputed calls from the multiplex PCR reads with MiXCR, one row per CDR3 protein. The table lists 640,000 or so distinct CDR3 sequences, about 15% of them singletons. The sample was blood. The receptors here all came from a woman in her thirties or forties with Graves' ophthalmopathy.

There are a few counts of this clonotype. This chain connects TRBV14 to TRBJ1-2; the D gene is possibly TRBD1 (6 bases). V was shortened by 0 bases and J by 6 bases, with 14 bases between the two germline ends. The CDR3 covers 15 residues. CDR1 and CDR2 from the germline V gene are SGHDN and FVKESK. The CDR3 reads CASSQDPRGRDGYTF. DNA of the CDR3: TGTGCCAGCAGCCAAGACCCCCGGGGGCGGGATGGCTACACCTTC.

Ten or more counts support this clonotype. J is TRBJ2-7 and V is TRBV28, with 8 nucleotides matching TRBD1. Unmatched junction bases numbered 5, after V lost 3 bases and J lost 1 base. The CDR3 totals 15 residues. In germline, CDR1 is MDHEN, CDR2 SYDVKM. As DNA, the CDR3 is TGTGCCAGCAGTTTCTCGACAGGGGATTCCTACGAGCAGTACTTC. Translated: CASSFSTGDSYEQYF.

This clonotype showed up many times. The CDR3 DNA reads as TGTGCCAGTGCGAACGGCTACGAGCAGTACTTC. Protein product: CASANGYEQYF. V gene TRBV19 combines with J gene TRBJ2-7, with D uncertain. Trimming took 8 bases from V and 3 from J, leaving 8 bases between them. The CDR3 has 11 residues. CDR1 and CDR2 (germline): LNHDA, SQIVND (reference sequence).

In its sample, this clonotype was seen many times. The chain links TRBV28 to TRBJ1-2; a possible D gene is TRBD1 (5 bases). The CDR3 is 14 amino acids. Trimming cost V 3 bases and J 4 bases, with 12 bases left between them. Germline V CDR1 and CDR2: MDHEN, SYDVKM. CDR3 sequence: CASSFTGPIYGYTF. Written as DNA, the CDR3 is TGTGCCAGCAGTTTCACGGGACCCATCTATGGCTACACCTTC.

Many counts were recorded for this clonotype. The chain joins TRBV11-2 to TRBJ1-3, with D unresolved. Germline lookup yields CDR1 SGHAT and CDR2 FQNNGV. The CDR3 contains 11 residues. The germline V and J ends were trimmed by 4 bases and 10 bases, with 8 bases remaining between them. The CDR3 nucleotides are TGTGCCAGCAGCTCCGCCGAAACCATATATTTT. It is translated as CASSSAETIYF.

This clonotype was observed many times. V usage is TRBV19 and J usage is TRBJ2-7; a weak D match, TRBD2 (6 bases). Between the trimmed V and J ends, which lost 3 bases and 6 bases, there was a span of 18 bases. From germline, CDR1 is LNHDA and CDR2 SQIVND (reference sequence). This CDR3 has 15 residues. The CDR3 sequence: CASSIAGPFRGEQYF. CDR3 nucleotide sequence: TGTGCCAGTAGTATTGCGGGACCCTTCCGGGGCGAGCAGTACTTC.

This clonotype was seen many times. CDR3 bases: TGTGCCAGCGGGGGCACTAGCGGGAGTGGGGCGGGGGACAATGAGCAGTTCTTC. As protein: CASGGTSGSGAGDNEQFF. The chain has TRBV2 and TRBJ2-1, with 11 bases identical to TRBD2. CDR1 and CDR2 (germline): SNHLY, FYNNEI. V lost 8 bases to trimming and J lost 5 bases; unmatched junction nucleotides: 17. The CDR3 runs to 18 residues.

This clonotype was found a few times. The genes are TRBV11-2 and TRBJ2-2; 13 bases are a match to TRBD2. From germline, CDR1 is SGHAT and CDR2 FQNNGV. The CDR3 length is 16 residues. The trim removed 3 bases at V and 6 bases at J, leaving 4 bases unmatched. Here the CDR3 reads CASSLGTSGISGELFF. The CDR3 DNA sequence: TGTGCCAGCAGCTTGGGGACTAGCGGGATTTCCGGGGAGCTGTTTTTT.

This clonotype was counted many times. The chain has TRBV28 and TRBJ1-1; D ambiguous. Germline assignment: CDR1 MDHEN and CDR2 SYDVKM. This CDR3 contains 14 residues. The V end was cut by 2 bases, the J end by 0 bases, with 7 bases between. CDR3 sequence reads: CASSLLTLNTEAFF. DNA for the CDR3: TGTGCCAGCAGTTTACTGACATTGAACACTGAAGCTTTCTTT.

This clonotype occurred a few times. The chain links TRBV15 to TRBJ1-1; no clear D. CDR3 length: 13 residues. Per the germline V gene, CDR1 is LNHNV and CDR2 is YYDKDF (reference sequence). V lost 6 bases to trimming and J lost 4 bases, with 12 bases between them. The CDR3 bases are TGTGCCACCAGTATGACGCCGACCACTGAAGCTTTCTTT. Its protein product is CATSMTPTTEAFF.

In its sample, this clonotype was seen many times. The rearrangement links TRBV6-5 to TRBJ2-2; 7 bases are shared with TRBD1. The CDR3 loop spans 15 amino acids. CDR1 is MNHEY, CDR2 SVGAGI, per germline. With 3 bases clipped from V and 1 base from J, the junction kept 2 bases outside the gene matches. CDR3 loop: CASSYDRVNTGELFF. Written as DNA, the CDR3 is TGTGCCAGCAGTTATGACAGGGTGAACACCGGGGAGCTGTTTTTT.

V is TRBV6-5 and J is TRBJ2-7, with TRBD1 matching over 10 bases. This CDR3 comprises 14 residues. Germline CDR1 and CDR2: MNHEY and SVGAGI. V gave up 2 bases and J gave up 5 bases; unmatched junction bases: 3. This CDR3 is CASSYGTGVNEQYF. CDR3 coding DNA: TGTGCCAGCAGTTACGGGACAGGGGTGAACGAGCAGTACTTC.

The chain combines TRBV24-1 with TRBJ2-7, with TRBD2 as a possible D gene (5 bases). Looked up from germline, CDR1 is KGHDR and CDR2 is SFDVKD. Trimming removed 2 bases from V and 0 bases from J, with 10 bases in between. The CDR3 is made up of 15 amino acids. CDR3 sequence (DNA): TGTGCCACCAGTGATTCGAGACGGGACTCCTACGAGCAGTACTTC. Its protein product is CATSDSRRDSYEQYF.

This clonotype appeared many times. The chain couples TRBV4-1 to TRBJ1-1; 7 nucleotides match TRBD1. Germline lookup yields CDR1 MGHRA and CDR2 YSYEKL. The CDR3 has 17 residues. Trimming removed 1 base from V and 2 bases from J; junction bases left unmatched: 10. The CDR3 protein is CASSQGASGGLNTEAFF. CDR3 nucleotide sequence: TGCGCCAGCAGCCAAGGCGCGTCAGGGGGTCTCAACACTGAAGCTTTCTTT.

The chain recombines TRBV20-1 with TRBJ1-2, with D unclear. Germline loops: CDR1 DFQATT, CDR2 SNEGSKA (reference sequence). Trimming pared 0 bases from V and 4 bases from J, leaving 9 bases between. This CDR3 contains 13 residues. CDR3 protein: CSARDRGAYGYTF. The DNA of the CDR3 is TGCAGTGCTAGAGATCGGGGTGCCTATGGCTACACCTTC.

This clonotype came up many times. This chain connects TRBV6-1 to TRBJ1-1; the D gene is possibly TRBD1 (6 bases). With 7 bases removed from V and 3 bases from J, the gap between germline ends came to 21 bases. In germline, CDR1 is MNHNS, CDR2 SASEGT. CDR3 length: 16 amino acids. The CDR3 here is CASNRVRGYFYTEAFF. CDR3 coding DNA: TGTGCCAGCAACAGGGTCAGGGGCTATTTCTACACTGAAGCTTTCTTT.

This clonotype came up many times. The chain recombines TRBV2 with TRBJ2-7; D not resolved. The CDR3 has 13 amino acids. From germline, CDR1 is SNHLY and CDR2 FYNNEI. V was clipped by 6 bases and J by 3 bases, with 12 bases between them. The CDR3 reads CASRRPPGYEQYF. In DNA, the CDR3 is TGTGCCAGCAGAAGGCCCCCCGGCTACGAGCAGTACTTC.

This clonotype was seen repeatedly, ten times or more. This chain links TRBV29-1 with TRBJ2-5; D tentatively reads TRBD1 or TRBD2 (6 bases each). Germline V gene data show CDR1 as SQVTM and CDR2 as ANQGSEA. The CDR3 totals 13 residues. Trimming left V 7 bases short and J 5 bases short, with 17 bases between. The CDR3 here is CSGGGGRGETQYF. The CDR3 DNA sequence: TGCAGCGGCGGAGGGGGGCGTGGGGAGACCCAGTACTTC.